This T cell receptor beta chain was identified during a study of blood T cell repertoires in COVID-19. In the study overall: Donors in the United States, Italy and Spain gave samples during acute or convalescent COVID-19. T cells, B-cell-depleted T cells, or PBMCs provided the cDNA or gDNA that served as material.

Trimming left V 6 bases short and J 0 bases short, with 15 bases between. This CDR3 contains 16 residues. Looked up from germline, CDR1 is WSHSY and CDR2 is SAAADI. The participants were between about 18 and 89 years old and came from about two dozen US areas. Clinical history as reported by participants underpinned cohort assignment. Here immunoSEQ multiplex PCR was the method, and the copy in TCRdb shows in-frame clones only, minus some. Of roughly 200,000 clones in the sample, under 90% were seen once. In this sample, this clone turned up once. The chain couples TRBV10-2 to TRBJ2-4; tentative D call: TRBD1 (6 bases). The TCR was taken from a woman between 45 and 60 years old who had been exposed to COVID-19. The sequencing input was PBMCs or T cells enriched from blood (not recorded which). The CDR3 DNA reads TGCGCCAGCAGCGAAACAGGGATAGGAGCCAAAAACATTCAGTACTTC. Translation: CASSETGIGAKNIQYF.